This T cell receptor beta chain came from a study of pediatric ulcerative colitis. Overall study: Ulcerative colitis patients had pancolitis or left-sided colitis, with confirming histology.

The germline V gene encodes CDR1 LNHDA and CDR2 SQIVND (reference sequence). V lost 3 bases to trimming and J lost 3 bases; unmatched junction nucleotides: 2. CDR3 length: 15 amino acids. The data were produced by immunoSEQ multiplex PCR, yet TCRdb's version contains in-frame clones alone and is incomplete. The repertoire consists of 55,000 to 75,000 clones, with roughly 90% occurring once and the leading ten covering approximately 3.5%. Study results and limitations: This repertoire reflects total lymphocytes rather than subpopulations like regulatory T cells.

Regarding this clone: Its antigen is still unknown.

The sequenced sample consisted of blood. The chain couples TRBV19 to TRBJ2-3; 11 nucleotides match TRBD2. The receptor was isolated from a boy younger than 18 with severe ulcerative colitis. Written as DNA, the CDR3 is TGTGCCAGTAGTATTAGCGGGAGGGTAACAGATACGCAGTATTTT. Encoded protein: CASSISGRVTDTQYF.